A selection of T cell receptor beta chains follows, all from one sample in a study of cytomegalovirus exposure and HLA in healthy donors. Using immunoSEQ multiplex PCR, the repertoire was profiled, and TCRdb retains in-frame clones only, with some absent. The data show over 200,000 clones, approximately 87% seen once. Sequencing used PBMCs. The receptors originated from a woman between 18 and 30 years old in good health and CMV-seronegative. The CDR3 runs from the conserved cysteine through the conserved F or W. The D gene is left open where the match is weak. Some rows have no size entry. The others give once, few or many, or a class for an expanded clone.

CDR3 protein: CASSYGGGEQFF; CDR3 DNA: TGTGCCAGCAGCTACGGGGGAGGTGAGCAGTTCTTC; clone size: -; J gene: TRBJ2-1; V gene: TRBV11-2; D gene: -
CDR3 protein: CASSLDGEPGNTIYF; CDR3 DNA: TGCGCCAGCAGCTTGGATGGTGAGCCTGGAAACACCATATATTTT; clone size: -; J gene: TRBJ1-3; V gene: TRBV5-1; D gene: -
CDR3 protein: CASSESPGDTDTQYF; CDR3 DNA: TGTGCCAGCAGTGAGAGCCCGGGGGACACAGATACGCAGTATTTT; clone size: many; J gene: TRBJ2-3; V gene: TRBV6-4; D gene: -
CDR3 protein: CASSPEDRGTDTQYF; CDR3 DNA: TGTGCCAGCAGCCCAGAGGACAGGGGCACAGATACGCAGTATTTT; clone size: -; J gene: TRBJ2-3; V gene: TRBV7-9; D gene: TRBD1
CDR3 protein: CAWSVGGVGYTF; CDR3 DNA: TGTGCCTGGAGTGTAGGAGGGGTTGGCTACACCTTC; clone size: -; J gene: TRBJ1-2; V gene: TRBV30; D gene: -
CDR3 protein: CASSKTGVRQPQHF; CDR3 DNA: TGTGCCAGCAGCAAAACAGGGGTGCGTCAGCCCCAGCATTTT; clone size: few; J gene: TRBJ1-5; V gene: TRBV5-8; D gene: TRBD1
CDR3 protein: CASSSQDRLNTEAFF; CDR3 DNA: TGTGCCAGCAGCTCACAGGACAGGTTGAACACTGAAGCTTTCTTT; clone size: once; J gene: TRBJ1-1; V gene: TRBV5-5; D gene: TRBD1
CDR3 protein: CASSLTPYTEAFF; CDR3 DNA: TGTGCCAGCAGTTTAACCCCCTACACTGAAGCTTTCTTT; clone size: -; J gene: TRBJ1-1; V gene: TRBV28; D gene: -
CDR3 protein: CASNSDRAVNTF; CDR3 DNA: TGTGCCAGCAACTCGGACAGGGCCGTGAACACCTTC; clone size: -; J gene: TRBJ1-2; V gene: TRBV5-5; D gene: TRBD1
CDR3 protein: CSVGQANYGYTF; CDR3 DNA: TGCAGCGTTGGACAGGCTAACTATGGCTACACCTTC; clone size: -; J gene: TRBJ1-2; V gene: TRBV29-1; D gene: -
CDR3 protein: CASSEVERGRISGANVLTF; CDR3 DNA: TGTGCCAGCAGTGAGGTGGAACGGGGGAGAATCTCTGGGGCCAACGTCCTGACTTTC; clone size: few; J gene: TRBJ2-6; V gene: TRBV2; D gene: -
CDR3 protein: CASSQEGLSSYNEQFF; CDR3 DNA: TGTGCCAGCAGCCAAGAGGGACTGAGCTCCTACAATGAGCAGTTCTTC; clone size: -; J gene: TRBJ2-1; V gene: TRBV4-2; D gene: -
CDR3 protein: CASSYSTGNLYEQYF; CDR3 DNA: TGTGCCAGCAGTTACTCTACAGGGAATCTCTACGAGCAGTACTTC; clone size: -; J gene: TRBJ2-7; V gene: TRBV6-5; D gene: -
CDR3 protein: CASSLPPYEQYF; CDR3 DNA: TGTGCCAGCAGCCTACCCCCGTACGAGCAGTACTTC; clone size: -; J gene: TRBJ2-7; V gene: TRBV11-2; D gene: -
CDR3 protein: CASSLSPYEQYF; CDR3 DNA: TGTGCCAGCAGCTTGAGCCCCTACGAGCAGTACTTC; clone size: once; J gene: TRBJ2-7; V gene: TRBV5-4; D gene: -
CDR3 protein: CASSDLEGAGYNEQFF; CDR3 DNA: TGTGCCAGCAGTGACCTTGAGGGGGCGGGGTACAATGAGCAGTTCTTC; clone size: -; J gene: TRBJ2-1; V gene: TRBV6-4; D gene: -
CDR3 protein: CASSLGGRATLNEKLFF; CDR3 DNA: TGCGCCAGCAGCTTGGGGGGCAGGGCTACGCTTAATGAAAAACTGTTTTTT; clone size: -; J gene: TRBJ1-4; V gene: TRBV5-1; D gene: -
CDR3 protein: CASRAPGGSYEQYF; CDR3 DNA: TGTGCCAGCCGGGCCCCTGGGGGCTCCTACGAGCAGTACTTC; clone size: -; J gene: TRBJ2-7; V gene: TRBV6-1; D gene: -
CDR3 protein: CASSPRPPPPDEQYF; CDR3 DNA: TGTGCCAGCAGCCCTAGGCCCCCTCCACCGGACGAGCAGTACTTC; clone size: -; J gene: TRBJ2-7; V gene: TRBV7-2; D gene: -
CDR3 protein: CASSGIRKPYGYTF; CDR3 DNA: TGTGCCAGCAGTGGGATCCGAAAGCCTTACGGCTACACCTTC; clone size: -; J gene: TRBJ1-2; V gene: TRBV2; D gene: -
CDR3 protein: CASSQGPGGATEAFF; CDR3 DNA: TGTGCCAGCAGTCAAGGCCCAGGGGGCGCTACTGAAGCTTTCTTT; clone size: -; J gene: TRBJ1-1; V gene: TRBV27; D gene: TRBD1
CDR3 protein: CASSPSTGLAGHEQYF; CDR3 DNA: TGTGCCAGCAGCCCAAGCACCGGACTAGCGGGGCATGAGCAGTACTTC; clone size: few; J gene: TRBJ2-7; V gene: TRBV21-1; D gene: -
CDR3 protein: CASSPIYEQYF; CDR3 DNA: TGTGCCAGCAGCCCCATATACGAGCAGTACTTC; clone size: -; J gene: TRBJ2-7; V gene: TRBV2; D gene: -
CDR3 protein: CAWSPPTVRREGAFF; CDR3 DNA: TGTGCCTGGAGTCCCCCGACGGTCAGGCGGGAGGGAGCTTTCTTT; clone size: -; J gene: TRBJ1-1; V gene: TRBV30; D gene: -
CDR3 protein: CASSLLDEQYF; CDR3 DNA: TGTGCCAGCAGCTTGCTCGACGAGCAGTACTTC; clone size: -; J gene: TRBJ2-7; V gene: TRBV5-6; D gene: -
CDR3 protein: CASSRGTGNNGYTF; CDR3 DNA: TGTGCCAGCAGCCGAGGGACAGGGAACAATGGCTACACCTTC; clone size: -; J gene: TRBJ1-2; V gene: TRBV14; D gene: TRBD1
CDR3 protein: CASSQLYEQYF; CDR3 DNA: TGTGCCAGCAGCCAACTCTACGAGCAGTACTTC; clone size: -; J gene: TRBJ2-7; V gene: TRBV28; D gene: -
CDR3 protein: CASSINRGPYEQYF; CDR3 DNA: TGTGCCAGCAGTATCAACAGGGGGCCCTACGAGCAGTACTTC; clone size: -; J gene: TRBJ2-7; V gene: TRBV28; D gene: TRBD1
CDR3 protein: CASSSELLAGTDTQYF; CDR3 DNA: TGTGCCAGCAGCTCGGAACTTCTAGCGGGCACAGATACGCAGTATTTT; clone size: once; J gene: TRBJ2-3; V gene: TRBV5-6; D gene: TRBD2
CDR3 protein: CASSGDGVRKAFF; CDR3 DNA: TGTGCCAGCAGTGGGGACGGGGTAAGAAAAGCTTTCTTT; clone size: -; J gene: TRBJ1-1; V gene: TRBV6-6; D gene: -
CDR3 protein: CASSLGQGYEQYF; CDR3 DNA: TGTGCCAGCAGTTTAGGTCAGGGCTACGAGCAGTACTTC; clone size: -; J gene: TRBJ2-7; V gene: TRBV28; D gene: -
CDR3 protein: CASSMPQADRGRGYGYTF; CDR3 DNA: TGTGCCAGTAGTATGCCCCAAGCGGACAGGGGTAGGGGATATGGCTACACCTTC; clone size: -; J gene: TRBJ1-2; V gene: TRBV19; D gene: TRBD1
CDR3 protein: CASSSDRWGNGYTF; CDR3 DNA: TGTGCCAGCAGTTCTGACCGGTGGGGGAATGGCTACACCTTC; clone size: -; J gene: TRBJ1-2; V gene: TRBV28; D gene: -
CDR3 protein: CASSPSLGKDDEQFF; CDR3 DNA: TGTGCCAGCTCACCAAGTCTGGGGAAGGACGATGAGCAGTTCTTC; clone size: -; J gene: TRBJ2-1; V gene: TRBV18; D gene: -
CDR3 protein: CASSTGLNTEAFF; CDR3 DNA: TGTGCCAGTAGTACAGGCCTGAACACTGAAGCTTTCTTT; clone size: -; J gene: TRBJ1-1; V gene: TRBV19; D gene: -
CDR3 protein: CASLPEIAGGYEQYF; CDR3 DNA: TGTGCCAGCCTCCCCGAAATAGCGGGAGGCTACGAGCAGTACTTC; clone size: -; J gene: TRBJ2-7; V gene: TRBV2; D gene: TRBD2
CDR3 protein: CASSSPGDPYGYTF; CDR3 DNA: TGTGCCAGCAGCTCCCCCGGGGACCCCTACGGCTACACCTTC; clone size: once; J gene: TRBJ1-2; V gene: TRBV7-2; D gene: -
CDR3 protein: CASSESWQGGLSPLHF; CDR3 DNA: TGTGCCAGCAGTGAATCCTGGCAGGGTGGACTCTCACCCCTCCACTTT; clone size: -; J gene: TRBJ1-6; V gene: TRBV2; D gene: -
CDR3 protein: CASSYSARDTQYF; CDR3 DNA: TGTGCCAGCAGTTACTCGGCCCGGGATACGCAGTATTTT; clone size: -; J gene: TRBJ2-3; V gene: TRBV6-5; D gene: -
CDR3 protein: CASSEAGVEQFF; CDR3 DNA: TGTGCCAGCAGCGAAGCGGGAGTTGAGCAGTTCTTC; clone size: -; J gene: TRBJ2-1; V gene: TRBV7-3; D gene: TRBD2
CDR3 protein: CAWRVPRTGVRNEQFF; CDR3 DNA: TGTGCCTGGAGGGTACCACGGACAGGGGTACGGAATGAGCAGTTCTTC; clone size: -; J gene: TRBJ2-1; V gene: TRBV30; D gene: TRBD1
CDR3 protein: CATSRDRETGETQYF; CDR3 DNA: TGTGCCACCAGCAGAGATCGAGAAACTGGGGAGACCCAGTACTTC; clone size: -; J gene: TRBJ2-5; V gene: TRBV15; D gene: -
CDR3 protein: CASSLATSSYNEQFF; CDR3 DNA: TGTGCCAGCAGCTTAGCGACGAGCTCCTACAATGAGCAGTTCTTC; clone size: -; J gene: TRBJ2-1; V gene: TRBV7-8; D gene: -
CDR3 protein: CASSYSTGNTEAFF; CDR3 DNA: TGTGCCAGCAGTTACTCAACCGGGAACACTGAAGCTTTCTTT; clone size: -; J gene: TRBJ1-1; V gene: TRBV6-5; D gene: -
CDR3 protein: CAWSATGTSGYEQYF; CDR3 DNA: TGTGCCTGGAGTGCCACCGGGACTAGCGGCTACGAGCAGTACTTC; clone size: -; J gene: TRBJ2-7; V gene: TRBV30; D gene: TRBD2
CDR3 protein: CASSEERGNYNEQFF; CDR3 DNA: TGTGCCAGCAGTGAAGAGCGGGGGAACTACAATGAGCAGTTCTTC; clone size: -; J gene: TRBJ2-1; V gene: TRBV2; D gene: TRBD2
CDR3 protein: CASSAQAGPYEQYF; CDR3 DNA: TGTGCCAGCAGCGCCCAGGCAGGTCCGTACGAGCAGTACTTC; clone size: few; J gene: TRBJ2-7; V gene: TRBV9; D gene: -
CDR3 protein: CASSSQTRINTGELFF; CDR3 DNA: TGTGCCAGCAGCTCCCAGACTAGGATAAACACCGGGGAGCTGTTTTTT; clone size: -; J gene: TRBJ2-2; V gene: TRBV9; D gene: -
CDR3 protein: CASSQTGAGGMGDEQFF; CDR3 DNA: TGCGCCAGCAGCCAAACCGGTGCGGGAGGGATGGGCGATGAGCAGTTCTTC; clone size: -; J gene: TRBJ2-1; V gene: TRBV4-1; D gene: TRBD2
CDR3 protein: CASSLGRQGYEQYF; CDR3 DNA: TGTGCCAGCAGTTTGGGTCGGCAGGGCTACGAGCAGTACTTC; clone size: once; J gene: TRBJ2-7; V gene: TRBV27; D gene: -
CDR3 protein: CASSVPGQGSYGYTF; CDR3 DNA: TGTGCCAGCAGTGTGCCGGGACAGGGGTCCTATGGCTACACCTTC; clone size: -; J gene: TRBJ1-2; V gene: TRBV28; D gene: TRBD1
CDR3 protein: CASSLPTDTGSVQFF; CDR3 DNA: TGTGCCAGCAGTCTGCCGACAGACACGGGTAGTGTGCAGTTCTTC; clone size: once; J gene: TRBJ2-1; V gene: TRBV27; D gene: -
CDR3 protein: CASSHRDSNQPQHF; CDR3 DNA: TGTGCCAGCAGTCACCGGGACAGTAATCAGCCCCAGCATTTT; clone size: -; J gene: TRBJ1-5; V gene: TRBV7-9; D gene: TRBD1